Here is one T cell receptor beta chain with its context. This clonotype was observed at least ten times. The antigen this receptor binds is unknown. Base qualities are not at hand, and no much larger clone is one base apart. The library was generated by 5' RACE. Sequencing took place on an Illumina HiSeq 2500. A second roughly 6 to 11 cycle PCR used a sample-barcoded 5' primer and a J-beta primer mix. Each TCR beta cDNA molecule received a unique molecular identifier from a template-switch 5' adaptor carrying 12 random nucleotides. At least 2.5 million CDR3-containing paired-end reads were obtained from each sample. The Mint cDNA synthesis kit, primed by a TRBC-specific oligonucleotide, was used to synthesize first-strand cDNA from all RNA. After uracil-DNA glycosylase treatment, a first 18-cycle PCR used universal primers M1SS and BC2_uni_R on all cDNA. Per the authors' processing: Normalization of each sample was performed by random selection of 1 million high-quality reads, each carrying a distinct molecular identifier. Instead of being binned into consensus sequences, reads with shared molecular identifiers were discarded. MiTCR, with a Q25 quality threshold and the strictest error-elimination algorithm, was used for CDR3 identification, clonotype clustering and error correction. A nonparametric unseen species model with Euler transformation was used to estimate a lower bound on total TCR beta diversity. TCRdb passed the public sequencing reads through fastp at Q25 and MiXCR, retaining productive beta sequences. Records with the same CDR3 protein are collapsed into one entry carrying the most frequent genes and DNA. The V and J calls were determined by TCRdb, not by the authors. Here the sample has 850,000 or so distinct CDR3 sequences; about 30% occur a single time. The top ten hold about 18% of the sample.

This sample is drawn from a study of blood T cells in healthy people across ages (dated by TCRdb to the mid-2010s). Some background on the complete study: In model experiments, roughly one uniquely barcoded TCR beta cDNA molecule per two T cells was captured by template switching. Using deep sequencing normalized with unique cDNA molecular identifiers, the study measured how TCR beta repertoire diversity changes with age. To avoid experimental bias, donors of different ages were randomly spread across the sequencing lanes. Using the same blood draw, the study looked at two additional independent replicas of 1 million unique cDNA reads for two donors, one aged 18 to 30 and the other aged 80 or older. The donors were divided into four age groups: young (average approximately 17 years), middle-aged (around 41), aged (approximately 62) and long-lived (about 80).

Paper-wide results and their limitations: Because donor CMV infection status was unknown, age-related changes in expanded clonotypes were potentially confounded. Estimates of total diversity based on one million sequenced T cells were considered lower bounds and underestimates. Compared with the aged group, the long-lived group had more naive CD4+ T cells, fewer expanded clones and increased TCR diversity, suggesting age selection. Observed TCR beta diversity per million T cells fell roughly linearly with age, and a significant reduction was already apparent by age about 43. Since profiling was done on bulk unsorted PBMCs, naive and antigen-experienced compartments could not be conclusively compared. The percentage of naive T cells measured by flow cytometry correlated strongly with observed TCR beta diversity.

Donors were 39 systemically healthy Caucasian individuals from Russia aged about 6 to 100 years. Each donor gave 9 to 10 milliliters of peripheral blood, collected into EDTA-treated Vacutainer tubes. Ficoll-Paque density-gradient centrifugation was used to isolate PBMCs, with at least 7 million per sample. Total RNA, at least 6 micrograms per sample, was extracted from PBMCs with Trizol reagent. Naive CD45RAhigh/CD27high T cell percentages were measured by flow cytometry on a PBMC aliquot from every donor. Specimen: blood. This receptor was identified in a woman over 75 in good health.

The CDR3 region: CASRPRLDAETQYF. The DNA sequence reads TGTGCCAGCAGACCCAGACTAGACGCTGAGACCCAGTACTTC. The rearrangement combines TRBV7-6 with TRBJ2-5; tentative D gene TRBD2, with 6 bases matching. From cysteine to phenylalanine, the CDR3 is 14 amino acids long. CDR3 DNA only is kept here, 42 bases in frame from base 1. V loses 6 bases of germline sequence and J loses 5 bases, and the interval between the two ends is 16 bases. Per the germline V gene, SGHVS is the CDR1 and FNYEAQ is the CDR2.